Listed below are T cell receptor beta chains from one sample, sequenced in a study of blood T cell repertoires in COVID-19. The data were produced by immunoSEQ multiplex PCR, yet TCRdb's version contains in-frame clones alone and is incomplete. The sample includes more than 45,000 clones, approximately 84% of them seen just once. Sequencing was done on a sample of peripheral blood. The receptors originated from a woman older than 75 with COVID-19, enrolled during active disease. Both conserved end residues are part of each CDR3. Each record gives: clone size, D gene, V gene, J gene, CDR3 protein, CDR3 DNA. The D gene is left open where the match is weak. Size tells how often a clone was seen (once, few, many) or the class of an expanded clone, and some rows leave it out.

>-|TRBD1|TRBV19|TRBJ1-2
CASTGTGGFGYTF
TGTGCCAGTACCGGGACAGGGGGCTTTGGCTACACCTTC
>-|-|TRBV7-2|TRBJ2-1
CASSLARGSAYNEQFF
TGTGCCAGCAGCTTAGCTCGGGGGAGCGCCTACAATGAGCAGTTCTTC
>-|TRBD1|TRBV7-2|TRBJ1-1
CASSLGGQGTEAFF
TGTGCCAGCAGCTTAGGTGGACAGGGTACTGAAGCTTTCTTT
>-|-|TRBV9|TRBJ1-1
CASSVAGTLNTEAFF
TGTGCCAGCAGCGTAGCAGGGACACTGAACACTGAAGCTTTCTTT
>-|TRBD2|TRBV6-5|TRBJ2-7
CASSSGASYEQYF
TGTGCCAGCAGCAGCGGGGCGTCCTACGAGCAGTACTTC
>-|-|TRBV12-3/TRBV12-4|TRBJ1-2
CASSLVTGSGYTF
TGTGCCAGCAGTTTGGTCACAGGTTCCGGCTACACCTTC
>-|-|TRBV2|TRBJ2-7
CASTTQGYEQYF
TGTGCCAGCACCACGCAGGGTTACGAGCAGTACTTC
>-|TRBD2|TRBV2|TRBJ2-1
CASSLLAGSYNEQFF
TGTGCCAGCAGTTTACTAGCGGGTTCATACAATGAGCAGTTCTTC
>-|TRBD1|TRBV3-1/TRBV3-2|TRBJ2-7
CASSRDRTSSYEQYF
TGTGCCAGCAGCAGGGACAGGACGAGCTCCTACGAGCAGTACTTC
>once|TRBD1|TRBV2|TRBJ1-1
CASTEDRGRLAFF
TGTGCCAGCACTGAGGACAGGGGAAGGTTGGCTTTCTTT
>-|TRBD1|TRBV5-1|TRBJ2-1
CASSDSLRPGGRLRNEQFF
TGCGCCAGCTCTGATTCTCTAAGGCCAGGGGGCCGCCTCAGAAATGAGCAGTTCTTC
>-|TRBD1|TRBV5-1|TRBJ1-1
CASSSGTGNTEAFF
TGCGCCAGCAGCTCCGGGACAGGGAACACTGAAGCTTTCTTT
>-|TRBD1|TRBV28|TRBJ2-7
CASSFGRGPLSYEQYF
TGTGCCAGCAGTTTCGGCAGGGGGCCCCTCTCCTACGAGCAGTACTTC
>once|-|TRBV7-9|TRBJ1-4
CASSPGGGANEKLFF
TGTGCCAGCAGTCCCGGAGGAGGGGCTAATGAAAAACTGTTTTTT
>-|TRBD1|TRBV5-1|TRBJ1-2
CASSLTTGGATHGYTF
TGCGCCAGCAGCTTGACGACAGGGGGCGCTACCCATGGCTACACCTTC
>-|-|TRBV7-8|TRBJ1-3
CASSLYSRGSGNTIYF
TGTGCCAGCAGCTTATATAGCAGAGGCTCTGGAAACACCATATATTTT
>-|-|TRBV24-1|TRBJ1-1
CATRAGRVNTEAFF
TGTGCCACCAGGGCCGGCAGGGTTAACACTGAAGCTTTCTTT
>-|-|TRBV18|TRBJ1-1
CASSPPQEAFTEAFF
TGTGCCAGCTCACCACCGCAAGAGGCGTTCACTGAAGCTTTCTTT
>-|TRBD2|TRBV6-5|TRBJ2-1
CAARTSGSNGEQFF
TGTGCCGCTAGGACTAGCGGGAGTAACGGTGAGCAGTTCTTC
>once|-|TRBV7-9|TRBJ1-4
CASSLGVTATNEKLFF
TGTGCCAGCAGCTTAGGAGTGACAGCAACTAATGAAAAACTGTTTTTT
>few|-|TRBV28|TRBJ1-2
CASSRLDRNYGYTF
TGTGCCAGCAGTCGCTTAGACAGAAACTATGGCTACACCTTC
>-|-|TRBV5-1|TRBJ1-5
CASSLMGANQPQHF
TGCGCCAGCAGCTTGATGGGGGCCAATCAGCCCCAGCATTTT
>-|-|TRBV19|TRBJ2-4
CASSHREPKNIQYF
TGTGCCAGTAGCCACAGGGAACCCAAAAACATTCAGTACTTC
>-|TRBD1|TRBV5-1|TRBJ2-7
CASSLVTGQTYEQYF
TGCGCCAGCAGCTTGGTGACAGGGCAAACCTACGAGCAGTACTTC
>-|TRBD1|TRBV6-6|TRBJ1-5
CASRPQTGVNQPQHF
TGTGCCAGCAGACCTCAAACAGGGGTCAATCAGCCCCAGCATTTT
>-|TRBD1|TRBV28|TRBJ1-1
CASRDRMNTEAFF
TGTGCCAGCCGGGACAGAATGAACACTGAAGCTTTCTTT
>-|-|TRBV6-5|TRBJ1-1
CASRYKGVRTEAFF
TGTGCCAGCAGATACAAAGGGGTCCGGACTGAAGCTTTCTTT
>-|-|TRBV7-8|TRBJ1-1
CASSPGAMNTEAFF
TGTGCCAGCAGCCCAGGGGCAATGAACACTGAAGCTTTCTTT
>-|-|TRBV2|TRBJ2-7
CASIRWRGTDYEQYF
TGTGCCAGCATCCGATGGAGGGGGACAGACTACGAGCAGTACTTC
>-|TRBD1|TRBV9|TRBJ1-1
CASSVVPGGMNTEAFF
TGTGCCAGCAGCGTAGTACCAGGGGGCATGAACACTGAAGCTTTCTTT
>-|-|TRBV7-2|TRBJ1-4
CASSFRGLNEKLFF
TGTGCCAGCAGCTTTCGAGGCCTTAATGAAAAACTGTTTTTT
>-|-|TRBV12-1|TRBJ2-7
CASSRLAGARGPEQYF
TGTGCCAGCAGCAGACTAGCGGGAGCGAGGGGACCCGAGCAGTACTTC
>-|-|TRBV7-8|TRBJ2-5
CASSLGRQGFKETQYF
TGTGCCAGCAGCTTAGGTCGGCAGGGTTTTAAAGAGACCCAGTACTTC
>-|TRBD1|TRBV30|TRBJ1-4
CAWSPPHDRGGKLFF
TGTGCCTGGAGTCCCCCCCACGACAGGGGGGGAAAACTGTTTTTT
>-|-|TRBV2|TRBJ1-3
CASKPRQVYFSGNTIYF
TGTGCCAGCAAACCCCGACAGGTGTATTTCTCTGGAAACACCATATATTTT
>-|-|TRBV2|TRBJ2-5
CASSEATTQETQYF
TGTGCCAGCAGTGAAGCGACTACCCAAGAGACCCAGTACTTC
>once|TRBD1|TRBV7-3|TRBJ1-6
CASSLTGTGRRSPLHF
TGTGCCAGCAGCTTAACGGGGACAGGGAGACGTTCACCCCTCCACTTT
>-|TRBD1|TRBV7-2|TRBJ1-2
CASSLGSGTGLRYTF
TGTGCCAGCAGCTTAGGATCCGGGACAGGTCTGCGCTACACCTTC
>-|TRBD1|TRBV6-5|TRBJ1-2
CASSNDRDYGYTF
TGTGCCAGCAGCAACGACAGGGACTATGGCTACACCTTC
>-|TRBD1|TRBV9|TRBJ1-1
CASSMGQGVNTEAFF
TGTGCCAGCAGCATGGGACAGGGGGTCAACACTGAAGCTTTCTTT
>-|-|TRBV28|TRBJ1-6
CASSVVGRSYNSPLHF
TGTGCCAGCAGCGTGGTTGGGCGCTCCTATAATTCACCCCTCCACTTT
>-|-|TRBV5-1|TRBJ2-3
CASRPPLTATTDTQYF
TGCGCCAGCCGACCTCCCCTGACAGCCACCACAGATACGCAGTATTTT
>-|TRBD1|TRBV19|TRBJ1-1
CASSTGQGLLEAFF
TGTGCCAGTAGTACCGGACAGGGGCTCCTTGAAGCTTTCTTT
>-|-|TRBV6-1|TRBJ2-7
CASTPGHGDYEQYF
TGTGCCAGCACCCCGGGACATGGGGACTACGAGCAGTACTTC
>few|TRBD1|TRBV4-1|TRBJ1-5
CASTRAGGDNQPQHF
TGCGCCAGCACCCGGGCAGGGGGCGACAATCAGCCCCAGCATTTT
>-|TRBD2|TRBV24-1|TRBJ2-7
CATSDSGTSGYEQYF
TGTGCCACCAGTGATTCCGGGACTAGCGGCTACGAGCAGTACTTC
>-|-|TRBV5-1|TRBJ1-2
CASSWETGGYTF
TGCGCCAGCAGCTGGGAGACGGGAGGCTACACCTTC
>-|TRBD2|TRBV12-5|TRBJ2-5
CASGFRAGEPQYF
TGTGCTAGTGGTTTCAGAGCGGGGGAACCCCAGTACTTC
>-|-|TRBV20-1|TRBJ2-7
CSAHRAPEQYF
TGCAGTGCGCACAGGGCCCCCGAGCAGTACTTC
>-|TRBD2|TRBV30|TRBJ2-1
CAWNHPGLAGGNEQFF
TGTGCCTGGAACCACCCGGGACTAGCGGGGGGAAATGAGCAGTTCTTC
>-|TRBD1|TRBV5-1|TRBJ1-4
CASSLRTGGSNEKLFF
TGCGCCAGCAGCTTGAGAACAGGGGGCTCTAATGAAAAACTGTTTTTT